This T cell receptor beta chain was sequenced for a study of blood T cell repertoires in COVID-19. Turning to the study itself: Collection of acute and convalescent COVID-19 samples took place in the United States, Italy and Spain. T cells, B-cell-depleted T cells, or PBMCs provided the cDNA or gDNA that served as material.

Seattle participants joined during active infection and were tracked over time. CDR1 LNHDA and CDR2 SQIVND come from the germline V gene (reference sequence). The CDR3 runs to 15 residues. V dropped 3 bases and J dropped 4; count of bases not matched to a gene: 4. Original processing notes: For nucleated cells, counts were estimated from reference gene primer amplification. The repertoire was sequenced with immunoSEQ multiplex PCR; TCRdb's copy has only in-frame clones and lacks some. V and J calls plus clone size are reproduced from that table; the DNA served to infer D and trimming. The sample includes fewer than 300,000 clones, approximately 90% of them seen just once.

Sequenced input: peripheral blood. This chain connects TRBV19 to TRBJ1-2; 11 bases map to TRBD1. This TCR derives from a woman between 25 and 40 years old with COVID-19, enrolled during active disease. CDR3 DNA: TGTGCCAGTAGTATTTTTGGGACAGGGGGCTATGGCTACACCTTC. This gives the protein CASSIFGTGGYGYTF.